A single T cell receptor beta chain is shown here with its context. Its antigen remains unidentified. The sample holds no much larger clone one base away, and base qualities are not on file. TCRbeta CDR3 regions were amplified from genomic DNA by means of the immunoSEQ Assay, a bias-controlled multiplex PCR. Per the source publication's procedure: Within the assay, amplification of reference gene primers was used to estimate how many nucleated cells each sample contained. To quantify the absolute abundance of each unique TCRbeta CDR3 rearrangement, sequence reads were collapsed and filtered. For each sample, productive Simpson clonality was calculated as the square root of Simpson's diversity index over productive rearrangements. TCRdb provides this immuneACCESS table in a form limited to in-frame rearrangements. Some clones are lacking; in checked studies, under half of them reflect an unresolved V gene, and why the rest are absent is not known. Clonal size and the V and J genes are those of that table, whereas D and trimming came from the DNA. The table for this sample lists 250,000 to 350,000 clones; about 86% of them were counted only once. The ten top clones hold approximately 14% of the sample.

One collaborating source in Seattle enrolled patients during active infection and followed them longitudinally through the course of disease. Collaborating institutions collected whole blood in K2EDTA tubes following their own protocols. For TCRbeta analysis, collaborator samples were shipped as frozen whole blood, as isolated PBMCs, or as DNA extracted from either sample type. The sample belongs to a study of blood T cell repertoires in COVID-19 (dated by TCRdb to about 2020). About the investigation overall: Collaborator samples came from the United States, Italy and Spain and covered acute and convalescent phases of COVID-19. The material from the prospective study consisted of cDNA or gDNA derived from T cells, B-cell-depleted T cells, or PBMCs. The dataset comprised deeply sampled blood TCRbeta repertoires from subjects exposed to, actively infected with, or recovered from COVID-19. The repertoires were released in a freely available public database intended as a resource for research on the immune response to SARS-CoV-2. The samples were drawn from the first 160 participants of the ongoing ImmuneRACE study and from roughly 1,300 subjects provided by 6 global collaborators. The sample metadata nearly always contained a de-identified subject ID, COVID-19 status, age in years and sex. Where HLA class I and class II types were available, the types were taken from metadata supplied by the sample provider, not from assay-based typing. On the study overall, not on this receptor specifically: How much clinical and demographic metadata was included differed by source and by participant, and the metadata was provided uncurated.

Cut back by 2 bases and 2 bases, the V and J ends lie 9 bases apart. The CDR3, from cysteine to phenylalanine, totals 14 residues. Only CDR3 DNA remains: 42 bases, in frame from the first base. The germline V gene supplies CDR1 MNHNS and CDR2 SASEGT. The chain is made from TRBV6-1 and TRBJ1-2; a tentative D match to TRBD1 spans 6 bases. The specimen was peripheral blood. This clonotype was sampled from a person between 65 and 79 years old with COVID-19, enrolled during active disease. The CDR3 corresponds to CASSEPQGNYGYTF. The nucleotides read TGTGCCAGCAGTGAACCCCAGGGGAACTATGGCTACACCTTC.